A selection of T cell receptor beta chains follows, all from one sample in a study of blood T cell repertoires in COVID-19. Sequenced by immunoSEQ multiplex PCR; TCRdb stores in-frame clones only, minus some. The sample holds more than 75,000 clones, more than 75% seen once. The sequenced sample was peripheral blood. These receptors came from a woman in her 70s with acute or convalescent COVID-19. Each CDR3 is given with its conserved first and last residue. D genes are given only for firm matches. Some rows mark clone size as missing; the rest say once, few, many or name a class of expanded clone.

-	TRBD1	TRBV5-1	TRBJ1-2	TGCGCCAGCAGCCTGGGACAGGGGGTATATAACTATGGCTACACCTTC	CASSLGQGVYNYGYTF
-	TRBD1	TRBV19	TRBJ1-5	TGTGCCAGTACCAGGGGACAGGGCCCTCTTCCCCAGCATTTT	CASTRGQGPLPQHF
-	TRBD1	TRBV27	TRBJ2-2	TGTGCCAGCAGGGGGACAGGGCGCACCGGGGAGCTGTTTTTT	CASRGTGRTGELFF
few	-	TRBV2	TRBJ2-1	TGTGCCAGCAGGGACAGTGGCTCGTTGAATGAGCAGTTCTTC	CASRDSGSLNEQFF
-	-	TRBV18	TRBJ1-3	TGTGCCAGCTCACCACCCCCCACAGGTCGCGGTAGCACCATATATTTT	CASSPPPTGRGSTIYF
few	-	TRBV4-1	TRBJ1-6	TGCGCCAGCAGCCTTGTCTCACAGGTCATCCATAATTCACCCCTCCACTTT	CASSLVSQVIHNSPLHF
-	-	TRBV3-1/TRBV3-2	TRBJ1-2	TGTGCCAGCAGCCAAGGGACAGAGAGAGGAGGCTACACCTTC	CASSQGTERGGYTF
-	-	TRBV20-1	TRBJ2-5	TGCAGTGCTAGCAACAAAGAGACCCAGTACTTC	CSASNKETQYF
-	-	TRBV19	TRBJ1-2	TGTGCCAGTAGTATAGTCCGCAGGGATGGCTACACCTTC	CASSIVRRDGYTF
-	TRBD1	TRBV29-1	TRBJ1-2	TGCAGCGTTGATGGGACAGGGGGTTCGTCTGGCTACACCTTC	CSVDGTGGSSGYTF
-	-	TRBV9	TRBJ2-3	TGTGCCAGCAGCGCGTACAGGGATCCAGATACGCAGTATTTT	CASSAYRDPDTQYF
-	TRBD1	TRBV18	TRBJ2-1	TGTGCCAGCTCACCACCGAACAGGGGCGTTACGGAGGACAATGAGCAGTTCTTC	CASSPPNRGVTEDNEQFF
few	TRBD1	TRBV7-7	TRBJ2-2	TGTGCCAGCAGCCCAAAGACTTGGGTCCAGGGGGCCACCGGGGAGCTGTTTTTT	CASSPKTWVQGATGELFF
-	-	TRBV4-3	TRBJ2-4	TGCGCCAGCAGCCACACAGGGTTTACGTCCAAAAACATTCAGTACTTC	CASSHTGFTSKNIQYF
once	-	TRBV7-9	TRBJ1-2	TGTGCCAGCAGCTTAGTGGCCGGACAAAGAGTACTACACACCTTC	CASSLVAGQRVLHTF
-	-	TRBV28	TRBJ1-1	TGTGCCAGCAGGACACAACAGGGTCCGGGCACTGAAGCTTTCTTT	CASRTQQGPGTEAFF
-	TRBD2	TRBV5-4	TRBJ2-5	TGTGCCAGCCGACGGGCTAGCGGGGGGGGGCTGGAGACCCAGTACTTC	CASRRASGGGLETQYF
-	TRBD2	TRBV6-2/TRBV6-3	TRBJ2-3	TGTGCCAGCAGCTCGGGACTAGCGGTTTACCTCACAGATACGCAGTATTTT	CASSSGLAVYLTDTQYF
few	TRBD1	TRBV19	TRBJ1-6	TGTGCCAGTAGTATAGTGGACAGGAATAATTCACCCCTCCACTTT	CASSIVDRNNSPLHF
-	TRBD2	TRBV11-3	TRBJ2-5	TGTGCCAGCAGAGGTTCTAGCGGGAACCAAGAGACCCAGTACTTC	CASRGSSGNQETQYF
once	TRBD1	TRBV6-6	TRBJ2-1	TGTGCCAGCAGTCGCCCGGGACAGAGTTACAATGAGCAGTTCTTC	CASSRPGQSYNEQFF
few	TRBD1	TRBV2	TRBJ1-1	TGTGCCAGCAGAAGGGGACAGGGTATTGAAGCTTTCTTT	CASRRGQGIEAFF
-	TRBD1	TRBV5-1	TRBJ1-4	TGCGCCAGCAGCTTAAACCGGGACAGGGGAGAAAAACTGTTTTTT	CASSLNRDRGEKLFF
-	TRBD1	TRBV28	TRBJ2-3	TGTGCCAGCAGTACAACAGGGGGCTTAAGCACAGATACGCAGTATTTT	CASSTTGGLSTDTQYF
-	TRBD1	TRBV19	TRBJ1-1	TGTGCCAGTAGTGCCTCAGGGGGCCACACTGAAGCTTTCTTT	CASSASGGHTEAFF